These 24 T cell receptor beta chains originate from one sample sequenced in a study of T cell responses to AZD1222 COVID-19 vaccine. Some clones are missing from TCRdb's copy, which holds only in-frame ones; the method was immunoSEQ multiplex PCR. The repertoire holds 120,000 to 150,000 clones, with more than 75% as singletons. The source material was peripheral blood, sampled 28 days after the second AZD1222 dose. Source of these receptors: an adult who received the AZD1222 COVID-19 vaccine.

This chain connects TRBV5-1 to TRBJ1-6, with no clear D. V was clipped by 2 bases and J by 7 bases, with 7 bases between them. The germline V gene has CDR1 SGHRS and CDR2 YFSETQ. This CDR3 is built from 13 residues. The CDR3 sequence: CASSFNQNSPLHF. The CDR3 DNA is TGCGCCAGCAGCTTTAACCAGAATTCACCCCTCCACTTT.

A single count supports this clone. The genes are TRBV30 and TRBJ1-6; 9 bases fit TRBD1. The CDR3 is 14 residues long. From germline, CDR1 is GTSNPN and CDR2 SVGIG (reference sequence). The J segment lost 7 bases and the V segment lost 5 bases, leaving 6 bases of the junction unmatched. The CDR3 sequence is CAWAGQGTNSPLHF. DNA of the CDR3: TGTGCCTGGGCGGGACAGGGAACGAATTCACCCCTCCACTTT. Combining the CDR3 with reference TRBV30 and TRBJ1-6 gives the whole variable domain SQTIHQWPATLVQPVGSPLSLECTVEGTSNPNLYWYRQAAGRGLQLLFYSVGIGQISSEVPQNLSASRPQDRQFILSSKKLLLSDSGFYLCAWAGQGTNSPLHFGNGTRLTVT.

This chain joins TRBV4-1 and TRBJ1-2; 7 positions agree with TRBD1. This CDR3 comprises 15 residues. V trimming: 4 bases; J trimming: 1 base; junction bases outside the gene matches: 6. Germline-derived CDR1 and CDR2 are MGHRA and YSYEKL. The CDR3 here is CASSPAGTVNYGYTF. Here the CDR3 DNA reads TGCGCCAGCAGCCCAGCCGGGACAGTTAACTATGGCTACACCTTC.

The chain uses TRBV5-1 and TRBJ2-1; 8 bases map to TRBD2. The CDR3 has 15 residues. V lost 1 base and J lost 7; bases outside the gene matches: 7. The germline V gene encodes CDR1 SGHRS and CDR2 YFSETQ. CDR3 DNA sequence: TGCGCCAGCAGCTTGCGCGCGGGAGGCGAAAATGAGCAGTTCTTC. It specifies CASSLRAGGENEQFF.

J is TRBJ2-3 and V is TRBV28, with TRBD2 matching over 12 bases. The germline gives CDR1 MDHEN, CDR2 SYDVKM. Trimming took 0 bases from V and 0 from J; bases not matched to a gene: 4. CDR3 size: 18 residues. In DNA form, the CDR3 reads TGTGCCAGCAGTTTATGGTTACTAGCGGGAGGTAGCACAGATACGCAGTATTTT. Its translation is CASSLWLLAGGSTDTQYF.

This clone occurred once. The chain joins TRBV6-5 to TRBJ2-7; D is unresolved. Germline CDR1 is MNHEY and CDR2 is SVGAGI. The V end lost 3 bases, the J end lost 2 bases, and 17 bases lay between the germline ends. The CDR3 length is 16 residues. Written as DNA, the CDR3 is TGTGCCAGCAGTTATAAAACTACCACAGCCACCTACGAGCAGTACTTC. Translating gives CASSYKTTTATYEQYF.

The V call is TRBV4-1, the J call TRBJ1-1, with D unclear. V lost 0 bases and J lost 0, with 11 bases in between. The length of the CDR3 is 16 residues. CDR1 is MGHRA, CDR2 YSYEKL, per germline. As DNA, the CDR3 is TGCGCCAGCAGCCAAGAGGCGAGAGCTGTGAACACTGAAGCTTTCTTT. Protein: CASSQEARAVNTEAFF.

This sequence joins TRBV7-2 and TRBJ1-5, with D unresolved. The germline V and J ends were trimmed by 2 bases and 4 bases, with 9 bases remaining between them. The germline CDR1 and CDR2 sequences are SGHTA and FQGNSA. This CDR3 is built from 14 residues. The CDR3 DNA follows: TGTGCCAGCAGCTTATTGGGTCCTAATCAGCCCCAGCATTTT. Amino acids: CASSLLGPNQPQHF.

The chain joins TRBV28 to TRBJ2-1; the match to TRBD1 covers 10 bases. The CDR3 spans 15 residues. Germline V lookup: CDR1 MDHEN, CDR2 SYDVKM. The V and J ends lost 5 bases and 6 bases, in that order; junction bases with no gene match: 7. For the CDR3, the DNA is TGTGCCAGCAGTGTACCGGGACAGGGGTCCAATGAGCAGTTCTTC. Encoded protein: CASSVPGQGSNEQFF.

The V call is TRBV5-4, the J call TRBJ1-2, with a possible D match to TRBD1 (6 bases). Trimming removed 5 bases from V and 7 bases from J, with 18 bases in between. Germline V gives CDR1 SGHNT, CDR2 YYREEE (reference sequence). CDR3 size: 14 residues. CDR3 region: CASSAEGGWAGYTF. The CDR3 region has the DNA TGTGCCAGCAGTGCGGAAGGGGGTTGGGCTGGCTACACCTTC.

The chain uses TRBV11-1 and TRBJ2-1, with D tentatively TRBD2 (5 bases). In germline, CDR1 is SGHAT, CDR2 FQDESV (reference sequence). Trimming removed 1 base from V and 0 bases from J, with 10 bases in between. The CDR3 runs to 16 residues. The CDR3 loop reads CASSLVAAGSYNEQFF. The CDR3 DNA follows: TGTGCCAGCAGCTTAGTTGCGGCGGGCTCCTACAATGAGCAGTTCTTC.

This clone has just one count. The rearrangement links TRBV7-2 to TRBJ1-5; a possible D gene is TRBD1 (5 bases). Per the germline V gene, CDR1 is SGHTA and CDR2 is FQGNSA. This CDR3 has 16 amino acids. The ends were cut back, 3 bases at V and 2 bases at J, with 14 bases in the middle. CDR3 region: CASSLIVGGGNQPQHF. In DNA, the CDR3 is TGTGCCAGCAGCTTGATAGTTGGGGGGGGCAATCAGCCCCAGCATTTT.

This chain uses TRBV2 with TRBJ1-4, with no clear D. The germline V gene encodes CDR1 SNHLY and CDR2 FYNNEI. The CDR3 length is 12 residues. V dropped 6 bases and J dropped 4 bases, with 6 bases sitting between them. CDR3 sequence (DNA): TGTGCCAGCAGGAGTAGTAATGAAAAACTGTTTTTT. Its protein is CASRSSNEKLFF.

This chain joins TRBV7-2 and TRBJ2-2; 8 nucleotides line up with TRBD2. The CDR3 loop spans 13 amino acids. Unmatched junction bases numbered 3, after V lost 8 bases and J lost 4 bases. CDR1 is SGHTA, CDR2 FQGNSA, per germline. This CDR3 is CASRGGRTGELFF. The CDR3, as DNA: TGTGCCAGCCGGGGGGGCCGCACCGGGGAGCTGTTTTTT.

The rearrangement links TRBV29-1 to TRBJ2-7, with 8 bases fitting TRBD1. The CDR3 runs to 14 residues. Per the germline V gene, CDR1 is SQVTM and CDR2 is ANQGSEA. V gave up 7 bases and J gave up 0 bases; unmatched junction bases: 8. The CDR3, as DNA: TGCAGCGCCGCCGGGGACAGGAGCTCCTACGAGCAGTACTTC. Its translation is CSAAGDRSSYEQYF.

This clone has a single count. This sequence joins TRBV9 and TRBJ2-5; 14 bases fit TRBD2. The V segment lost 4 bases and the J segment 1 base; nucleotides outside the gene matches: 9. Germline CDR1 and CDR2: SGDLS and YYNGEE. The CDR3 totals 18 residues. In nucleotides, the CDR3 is TGTGCCAGCAGCACCCGGACTAGCGGGAGGAGTAGCCAAGAGACCCAGTACTTC. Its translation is CASSTRTSGRSSQETQYF.

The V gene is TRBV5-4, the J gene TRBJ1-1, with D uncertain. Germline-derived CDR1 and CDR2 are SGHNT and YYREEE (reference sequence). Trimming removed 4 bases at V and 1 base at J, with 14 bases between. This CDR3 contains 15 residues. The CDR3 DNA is TGTGCCAGCAGCCTCATGGGCCGTAGGAACACTGAAGCTTTCTTT. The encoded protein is CASSLMGRRNTEAFF.

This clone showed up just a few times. The CDR3 nucleotides read TGTGCCAGCAGTTTATCCCTCACTAGAGTACTATCTGGGGCCAACGTCCTGACTTTC. Its translation: CASSLSLTRVLSGANVLTF. V and J are TRBV27 and TRBJ2-6, with a possible D match to TRBD2 (5 bases). Trimming shortened V by 0 bases and J by 1 base, and 16 bases separated the two germline ends. CDR3 size: 19 residues. Germline V gives CDR1 MNHEY, CDR2 SMNVEV (reference sequence).

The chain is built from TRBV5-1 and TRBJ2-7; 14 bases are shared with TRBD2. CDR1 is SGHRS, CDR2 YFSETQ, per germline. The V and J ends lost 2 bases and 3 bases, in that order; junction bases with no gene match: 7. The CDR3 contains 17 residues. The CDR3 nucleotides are TGCGCCAGCAGCTTATTACGGGGGACTAGCGGGAGCTACGAGCAGTACTTC. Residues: CASSLLRGTSGSYEQYF.

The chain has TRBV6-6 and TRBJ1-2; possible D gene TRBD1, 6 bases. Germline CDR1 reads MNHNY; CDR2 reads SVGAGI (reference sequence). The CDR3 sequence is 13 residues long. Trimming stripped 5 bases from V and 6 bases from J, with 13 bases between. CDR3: CASSPSGVNGYTF. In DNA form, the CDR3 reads TGTGCCAGCAGTCCGTCAGGGGTTAATGGCTACACCTTC.

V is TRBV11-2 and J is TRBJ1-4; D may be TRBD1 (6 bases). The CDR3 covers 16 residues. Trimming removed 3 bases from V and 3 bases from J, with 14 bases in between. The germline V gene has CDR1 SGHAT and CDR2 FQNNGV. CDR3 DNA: TGTGCCAGCAGCTTGTGGGGGAGGGGGTCTAATGAAAAACTGTTTTTT. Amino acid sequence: CASSLWGRGSNEKLFF.

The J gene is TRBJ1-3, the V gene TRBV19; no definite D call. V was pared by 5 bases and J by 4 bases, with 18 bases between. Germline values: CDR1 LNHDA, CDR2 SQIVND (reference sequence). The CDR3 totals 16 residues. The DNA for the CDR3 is TGTGCCAGTAGTCCGCAATCTCCTTCGGGGGGAAACACCATATATTTT. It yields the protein CASSPQSPSGGNTIYF.

The chain's CDR3 is CATSPDYSYEQYF. The CDR3 DNA reads TGTGCCACGAGTCCGGACTACTCCTACGAGCAGTACTTC. The V gene is TRBV6-5, the J gene TRBJ2-7, with D tentatively TRBD2 (6 bases). V was clipped by 10 bases and J by 0 bases, with 13 bases between them. The germline V gene encodes CDR1 MNHEY and CDR2 SVGAGI. The CDR3 consists of 13 residues.

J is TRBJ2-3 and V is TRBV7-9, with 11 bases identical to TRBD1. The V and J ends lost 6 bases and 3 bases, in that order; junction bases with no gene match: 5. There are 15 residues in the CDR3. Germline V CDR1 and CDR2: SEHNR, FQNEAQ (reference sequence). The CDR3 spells CASSSDRGQTDTQYF. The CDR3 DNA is TGTGCCAGCAGTTCGGACAGGGGGCAAACAGATACGCAGTATTTT.